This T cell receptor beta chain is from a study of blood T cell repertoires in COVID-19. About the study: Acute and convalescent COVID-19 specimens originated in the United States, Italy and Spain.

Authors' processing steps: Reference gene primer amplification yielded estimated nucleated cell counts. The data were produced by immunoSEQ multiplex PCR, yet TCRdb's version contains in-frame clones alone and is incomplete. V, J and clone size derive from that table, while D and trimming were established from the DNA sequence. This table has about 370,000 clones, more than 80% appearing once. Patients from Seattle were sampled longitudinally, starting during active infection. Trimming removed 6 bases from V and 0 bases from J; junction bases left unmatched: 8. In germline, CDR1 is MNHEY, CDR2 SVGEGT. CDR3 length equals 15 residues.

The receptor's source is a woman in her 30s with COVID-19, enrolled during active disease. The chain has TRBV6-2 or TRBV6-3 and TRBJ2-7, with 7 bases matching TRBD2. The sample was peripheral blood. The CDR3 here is CASSVDGGYSYEQYV. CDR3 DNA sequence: TGTGCCAGCAGCGTTGACGGGGGGTACTCCTACGAGCAGTACGTC.